Shown below are 14 T cell receptor beta chains from a single sample sequenced in a study of Graves' ophthalmopathy and Graves' hyperthyroidism. RNA transcripts were the source from which TCR beta CDR3 regions were amplified. Scientists carried out first-round RT-PCR using HTBI primers and then a second-round multiplex PCR. From the multiplex PCR reads, TCRdb called clonotypes with MiXCR, one entry per CDR3 protein. Among nearly 400,000 distinct CDR3 sequences listed, around 18% were seen once. What was sequenced was peripheral blood. The receptors stem from a woman aged 18 to 35 with Graves' ophthalmopathy.

This clonotype showed up many times. V usage is TRBV6-2 or TRBV6-3 and J usage is TRBJ1-2; D gene unclear. The CDR3 contains 16 residues. Trimming stripped 6 bases from V and 2 bases from J, with 19 bases between. CDR1 and CDR2 (germline): MNHEY, SVGEGT. The CDR3 DNA sequence: TGTGCCAGCAGCCTCGGACCCGGAAGGCCAAACTATGGCTACACCTTC. Translated: CASSLGPGRPNYGYTF.

This clonotype was counted only a few times. The gene calls are TRBV20-1 and TRBJ2-5; a weak D match, TRBD1 (8 bases). The V end lost 4 bases, the J end lost 5 bases, and 23 bases lay between the germline ends. Germline V lookup: CDR1 DFQATT, CDR2 SNEGSKA (reference sequence). The CDR3 is made up of 16 amino acids. In DNA, the CDR3 is TGCAGTGCTACACGGACAGGGAGGACTAGGTTGGAGACCCAGTACTTC. Protein product: CSATRTGRTRLETQYF.

In its sample, this clonotype was seen many times. V usage is TRBV7-9 and J usage is TRBJ1-1; a weak D match, TRBD1 (5 bases). Per the germline V gene, CDR1 is SEHNR and CDR2 is FQNEAQ (reference sequence). This CDR3 contains 15 residues. V lost 5 bases and J 5 bases, leaving 18 bases between the germline ends. The CDR3 sequence is CASSPDRGRRTEAFF. In DNA form, the CDR3 reads TGTGCCAGCAGCCCAGACCGGGGGAGGAGGACTGAAGCTTTCTTT. Looking up the rest from reference TRBV7-9 and TRBJ1-1 gives the full variable domain: DTGVSQNPRHKITKRGQNVTFRCDPISEHNRLYWYRQTLGQGPEFLTYFQNEAQLEKSRLLSDRFSAERPKGSFSTLEIQRTEQGDSAMYLCASSPDRGRRTEAFFGQGTRLTVV.

This clonotype was seen ten or more times. This rearrangement joins TRBV20-1 to TRBJ2-2, with 12 bases matching TRBD2. Germline values: CDR1 DFQATT, CDR2 SNEGSKA (reference sequence). The CDR3 contains 13 residues. CDR3 sequence reads: CSVLAGGSGELFF. For the CDR3, the DNA is TGCAGCGTACTAGCGGGGGGATCCGGGGAGCTGTTTTTT.

This chain joins TRBV27 and TRBJ2-4, with D perhaps matching TRBD2 (6 bases). Deletions cut 5 bases from V and 8 bases from J, with 19 bases between. Germline V gives CDR1 MNHEY, CDR2 SMNVEV (reference sequence). The CDR3 runs to 15 residues. CDR3 bases: TGTGCCAGCAGTCTTTCCGGGACTCCGGGGCACATTCAGTACTTC. Protein: CASSLSGTPGHIQYF.

This clonotype was detected ten times or more. V and J are TRBV6-2 or TRBV6-3 and TRBJ1-1; 8 nucleotides agree with TRBD1. The CDR3 spans 12 residues. V lost 7 bases and J lost 4; bases outside the gene matches: 2. The germline CDR1 and CDR2 sequences are MNHEY and SVGEGT. The CDR3 sequence: CASTGQVTEAFF. Written as DNA, the CDR3 is TGTGCCAGCACGGGACAGGTCACTGAAGCTTTCTTT.

This clonotype was observed a handful of times. The chain links TRBV6-1 to TRBJ1-1; D is uncertain. Germline CDR1 is MNHNS and CDR2 is SASEGT. The CDR3 sequence is 13 residues long. V dropped 4 bases and J dropped 1 base, with 7 bases sitting between them. CDR3 nucleotides: TGTGCCAGCAGTGCCCGACAGAACACTGAAGCTTTCTTT. This sequence encodes CASSARQNTEAFF.

This clonotype was detected only a few times. The chain combines TRBV28 with TRBJ2-4; D gene uncertain. The germline gives CDR1 MDHEN, CDR2 SYDVKM. CDR3 length equals 16 residues. V shed 1 base and J shed 1 base, with 11 bases lying between them. CDR3 residues: CASSLFTLRAKNIQYF. The CDR3 region has the DNA TGTGCCAGCAGTTTATTCACACTCCGGGCCAAAAACATTCAGTACTTC. Full variable domain (remainder filled in from reference TRBV28 and TRBJ2-4): DVKVTQSSRYLVKRTGEKVFLECVQDMDHENMFWYRQDPGLGLRLIYFSYDVKMKEKGDIPEGYSVSREKKERFSLILESASTNQTSMYLCASSLFTLRAKNIQYFGAGTRLSVL.

The genes are TRBV12-3 or TRBV12-4 and TRBJ2-7, with TRBD2 identical over 8 bases. The CDR3 totals 16 residues. V was clipped by 7 bases and J by 7 bases; unmatched bases: 18. CDR3 nucleotide sequence: TGTGCCAGCACCCAGTTTGATAGCGGGACCCGTGGGGAGCAGTACTTC. This encodes CASTQFDSGTRGEQYF.

This clonotype was seen ten or more times. This chain joins TRBV6-2 or TRBV6-3 and TRBJ1-3, with 9 bases matching TRBD1. Trimming cost V 0 bases and J 0 bases; bases outside gene matches: 6. Germline V gene lookup returns CDR1 MNHEY and CDR2 SVGEGT. CDR3 length equals 18 residues. CDR3 sequence: CASSYSSWDRASGNTIYF. In DNA, the CDR3 is TGTGCCAGCAGTTACTCGAGTTGGGACAGGGCCTCTGGAAACACCATATATTTT.

This clonotype occurred many times. The chain combines TRBV6-2 or TRBV6-3 with TRBJ1-6, with 10 bases aligning to TRBD1. Germline V CDR1 and CDR2: MNHEY, SVGEGT. The CDR3 spans 13 residues. J was trimmed by 18 bases and V by 5 bases; bases with no gene match: 10. CDR3 region: CASSQGTGDKSHF. DNA for the CDR3: TGTGCCAGCAGTCAAGGGACAGGGGACAAATCCCACTTT.

In this sample, this clonotype turned up many times. The chain employs TRBV12-3 or TRBV12-4 and TRBJ2-5, with D possibly being TRBD1 or TRBD2 (6 bases each). The germline V and J ends were trimmed by 3 bases and 1 base, with 12 bases remaining between them. The CDR3 loop spans 15 amino acids. CDR3 nucleotide sequence: TGTGCCAGCAGTTTGCGAGGGGGGATCCAAGAGACCCAGTACTTC. Its translation: CASSLRGGIQETQYF.

This clonotype was observed at least ten times. The chain joins TRBV4-1 to TRBJ1-1; D ambiguous. Looked up from germline, CDR1 is MGHRA and CDR2 is YSYEKL. V dropped 0 bases and J dropped 7 bases, with 9 bases sitting between them. CDR3 length: 13 residues. As DNA, the CDR3 is TGCGCCAGCAGCCAAGATGAGAGGGTTGAAGCTTTCTTT. It is translated as CASSQDERVEAFF.

Here the CDR3 DNA reads TGCGCCAGCAGCCAAGATCGCGCGGCAGGGAAGTTAACTGAAGCTTTCTTT. This encodes CASSQDRAAGKLTEAFF. V gene TRBV4-1 combines with J gene TRBJ1-1, with a possible D match to TRBD1 (5 bases). Deletions cut 0 bases from V and 5 bases from J, with 19 bases between. Looked up from germline, CDR1 is MGHRA and CDR2 is YSYEKL. There are 17 residues in the CDR3.